This T cell receptor (beta chain) is from a study of shared clonotypes between healthy human individuals. Original processing notes: Quality scores were absent from the junction-only immunoSEQ sequences, so filtering differed. TCRdb's copy holds only in-frame clones and misses some; the assay was immunoSEQ multiplex PCR. For V, J and clone size, that table is used; D and trimming come from the DNA. Of 2 million to 3 million clones listed, over 85% are singletons. The specimen was naive CD4+ T cells from PBMCs. Described subset: CD45RA+ positively selected. This clonotype was sampled from a man younger than 35 in good health. Some clones in this sample may be carry-over from other donors' samples.

The CDR3 bases are TGCGCCAGCAGCTTGGATCCTAACCGGAGTGAAAAACTGTTTTTT. It translates to CASSLDPNRSEKLFF. This chain uses TRBV5-1 with TRBJ1-4; D unresolved. The ends were cut back, 0 bases at V and 7 bases at J, with 13 bases in the middle. From germline, CDR1 is SGHRS and CDR2 YFSETQ. The CDR3 has 15 residues.